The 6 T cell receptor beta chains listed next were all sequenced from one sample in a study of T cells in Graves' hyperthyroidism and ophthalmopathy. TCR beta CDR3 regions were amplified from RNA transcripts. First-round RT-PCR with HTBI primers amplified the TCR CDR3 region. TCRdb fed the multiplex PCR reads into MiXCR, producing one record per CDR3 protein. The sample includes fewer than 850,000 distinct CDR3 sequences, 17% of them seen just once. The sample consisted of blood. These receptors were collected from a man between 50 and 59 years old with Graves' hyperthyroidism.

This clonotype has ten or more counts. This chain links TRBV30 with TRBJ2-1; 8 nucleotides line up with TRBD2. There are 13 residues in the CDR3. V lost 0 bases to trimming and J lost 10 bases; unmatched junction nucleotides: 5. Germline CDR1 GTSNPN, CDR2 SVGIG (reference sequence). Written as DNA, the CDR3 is TGTGCCTGGAGTGTACAGAGCGGGAGAGAGCAGTTCTTC. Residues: CAWSVQSGREQFF.

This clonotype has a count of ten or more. Written as DNA, the CDR3 is TGTGCCAGCAGCCCAACACTAGCGGGAGGGTTAGAGACCCAGTACTTC. Translating it yields CASSPTLAGGLETQYF. V usage is TRBV27 and J usage is TRBJ2-5; 13 bases agree with TRBD2. Per the germline V gene, CDR1 is MNHEY and CDR2 is SMNVEV (reference sequence). The ends lost 6 bases at V and 4 bases at J; junction bases unmatched: 8. This CDR3 comprises 16 residues.

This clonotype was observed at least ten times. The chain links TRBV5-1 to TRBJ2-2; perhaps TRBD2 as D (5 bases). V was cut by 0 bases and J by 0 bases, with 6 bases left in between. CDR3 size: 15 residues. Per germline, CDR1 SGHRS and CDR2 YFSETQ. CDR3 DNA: TGCGCCAGCAGCTTGGATAGCGCGAACACCGGGGAGCTGTTTTTT. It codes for CASSLDSANTGELFF.

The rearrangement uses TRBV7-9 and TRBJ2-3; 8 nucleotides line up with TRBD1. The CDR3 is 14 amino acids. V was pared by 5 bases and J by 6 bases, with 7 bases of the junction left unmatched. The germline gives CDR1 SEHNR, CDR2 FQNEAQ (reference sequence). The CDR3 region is CASSNPRGPDTQYF. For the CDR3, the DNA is TGTGCCAGCAGCAACCCCAGGGGGCCCGATACGCAGTATTTT. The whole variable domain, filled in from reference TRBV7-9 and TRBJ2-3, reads DTGVSQNPRHKITKRGQNVTFRCDPISEHNRLYWYRQTLGQGPEFLTYFQNEAQLEKSRLLSDRFSAERPKGSFSTLEIQRTEQGDSAMYLCASSNPRGPDTQYFGPGTRLTVL.

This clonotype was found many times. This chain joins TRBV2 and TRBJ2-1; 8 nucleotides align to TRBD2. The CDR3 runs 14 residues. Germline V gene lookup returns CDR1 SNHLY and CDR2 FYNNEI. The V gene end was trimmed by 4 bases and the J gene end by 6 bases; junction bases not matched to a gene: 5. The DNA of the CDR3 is TGTGCCAGCAGTGGGGGTACTAGCGGCAATGAGCAGTTCTTC. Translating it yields CASSGGTSGNEQFF.

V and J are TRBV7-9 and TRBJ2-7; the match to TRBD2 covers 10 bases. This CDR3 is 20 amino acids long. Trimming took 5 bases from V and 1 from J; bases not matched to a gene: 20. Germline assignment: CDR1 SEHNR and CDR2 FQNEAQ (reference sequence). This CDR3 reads CASSLGRLAGEGFRSYEQYF. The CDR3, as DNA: TGTGCCAGCAGCCTGGGGAGGCTAGCGGGAGAGGGGTTTAGGTCCTACGAGCAGTACTTC.